This T cell receptor (beta chain) comes out of a study of radiotherapy plus CTLA-4 blockade in lung cancer. Study information: Patients showed objective responses in roughly 19% of cases and disease control in roughly 31%. Study conclusions and caveats: Early blood T cell clone dynamics, with interferon-beta, were reported to best predict response. Some TCR clones had been derived from tumors. These clones expanded in peripheral blood after radiotherapy plus ipilimumab.

With respect to this clone: The antigen remains undetermined.

The CDR3 is 16 residues long. Germline V gene sequence: CDR1 SGHTA, CDR2 FQGNSA. Germline trimming cut 0 bases from V and 7 bases from J; bases unmatched to any gene: 6. The protocol was immunoSEQ multiplex PCR, while the TCRdb copy is restricted to in-frame clones and leaves out a portion. Of some 46,000 clones in the sample, roughly 80% were seen once. Chemo-refractory metastatic non-small-cell lung cancer patients underwent focal radiation alongside CTLA-4 blockade with ipilimumab. V is TRBV7-2 and J is TRBJ2-1; 10 nucleotides align to TRBD2. This clonotype was obtained from a human donor with non-small cell lung cancer who had stable disease on radiotherapy plus ipilimumab. The material was peripheral blood, obtained from a patient treated with radiotherapy plus ipilimumab. CDR3: CASSLAGAGGRNEQFF. The CDR3 DNA follows: TGTGCCAGCAGCTTAGCGGGAGCGGGAGGGCGGAATGAGCAGTTCTTC.